Shown below are 22 T cell receptor beta chains from a single sample sequenced in a study of cytomegalovirus exposure and HLA in healthy donors. Primers included in the PCR were 60 Vbeta and 13 Jbeta primers. Produced via immunoSEQ multiplex PCR; TCRdb's table is partial and in-frame only. The sample has approximately 160,000 clones; 60% to 80% are singletons. Sample: PBMCs. These receptors were taken from a male donor in good health and CMV-seronegative.

V and J are TRBV28 and TRBJ1-2, with D possibly being TRBD1 (5 bases). The V end was cut by 7 bases, the J end by 1 base, with 10 bases between. The CDR3 sequence is 13 residues long. Looked up from germline, CDR1 is MDHEN and CDR2 is SYDVKM. The CDR3 region has the DNA TGTGCCAGCACCCCCGGGGGTAACTATGGCTACACCTTC. Translated: CASTPGGNYGYTF.

The chain couples TRBV12-5 to TRBJ2-2; D unresolved. V lost 7 bases and J 0 bases, leaving 9 bases between the germline ends. The CDR3 has 14 amino acids. CDR1 and CDR2 from the germline V gene are LGHNT and FRNRAP. The CDR3 sequence is CASAFTSNTGELFF. The CDR3, as DNA: TGTGCTAGTGCCTTTACATCGAACACCGGGGAGCTGTTTTTT. Looking up the rest from reference TRBV12-5 and TRBJ2-2 gives the full variable domain: DARVTQTPRHKVTEMGQEVTMRCQPILGHNTVFWYRQTMMQGLELLAYFRNRAPLDDSGMPKDRFSAEMPDATLATLKIQPSEPRDSAVYFCASAFTSNTGELFFGEGSRLTVL.

The V and J genes are TRBV6-1 and TRBJ1-5; D ambiguous. V was cut by 6 bases and J by 11 bases, with 17 bases left in between. This CDR3 is 13 amino acids long. Germline lookup yields CDR1 MNHNS and CDR2 SASEGT. Written as DNA, the CDR3 is TGTGCCAGCAGCTTTCAGGCCCCGGAGGCCCAGCATTTT. Translating it yields CASSFQAPEAQHF.

The CDR3 reads CASSLLQVGGPDTQYF. CDR3 in DNA: TGTGCCAGCAGCTTACTCCAGGTTGGGGGCCCAGATACGCAGTATTTT. The genes are TRBV7-9 and TRBJ2-3; possibly TRBD1 for D (6 bases). The V and J ends lost 2 bases and 4 bases respectively, with 16 bases between them. The CDR3 contains 16 residues. The germline gives CDR1 SEHNR, CDR2 FQNEAQ (reference sequence).

The chain couples TRBV18 to TRBJ2-7; the match to TRBD2 covers 11 bases. Germline-derived CDR1 and CDR2 are KGHSH and LQKENI. J gave up 7 bases and V 0 bases, and 5 bases lay outside the gene matches. This CDR3 is 15 amino acids long. CDR3 DNA: TGTGCCAGCTCACCACCACTAGCGGGAGCCGGGGAGCAGTACTTC. Its translation is CASSPPLAGAGEQYF. Filled out from reference TRBV18 and TRBJ2-7, the complete variable domain reads NAGVMQNPRHLVRRRGQEARLRCSPMKGHSHVYWYRQLPEEGLKFMVYLQKENIIDESGMPKERFSAEFPKEGPSILRIQQVVRGDSAAYFCASSPPLAGAGEQYFGPGTRLTVT.

The chain couples TRBV28 to TRBJ2-5, with D hard to call. The germline V and J ends were trimmed by 6 bases and 1 base, with 6 bases remaining between them. The germline V gene has CDR1 MDHEN and CDR2 SYDVKM. The CDR3 is made up of 12 amino acids. The CDR3 sequence is CASSSIQETQYF. CDR3 sequence (DNA): TGTGCCAGCAGCTCTATCCAAGAGACCCAGTACTTC.

This chain uses TRBV5-1 with TRBJ2-1; the match to TRBD2 covers 9 bases. The CDR3 runs 16 residues. The germline V gene encodes CDR1 SGHRS and CDR2 YFSETQ. The V and J ends lost 3 bases and 4 bases, in that order; junction bases with no gene match: 8. The CDR3 loop reads CASSSGLLAGYNEQFF. CDR3 bases: TGCGCCAGCAGCTCTGGTCTGCTAGCGGGATACAATGAGCAGTTCTTC.

Only one count was recorded for this clone. This sequence joins TRBV27 and TRBJ2-1; D unresolved. Trimming took 4 bases from V and 3 from J, leaving 13 bases between them. The CDR3 loop spans 15 amino acids. Germline-derived CDR1 and CDR2 are MNHEY and SMNVEV (reference sequence). The DNA of the CDR3 is TGTGCCAGCAGTTCGTTAGCTATACTCTACAATGAGCAGTTCTTC. This sequence encodes CASSSLAILYNEQFF.

This clone was picked up one time. V usage is TRBV7-2 and J usage is TRBJ2-5, with 7 bases identical to TRBD2. Germline V gives CDR1 SGHTA, CDR2 FQGNSA. This CDR3 spans 15 amino acids. V trimming: 1 base; J trimming: 5 bases; junction bases outside the gene matches: 7. The CDR3 reads CASSLGGREEETQYF. The CDR3 bases are TGTGCCAGCAGCTTAGGAGGGAGGGAGGAGGAGACCCAGTACTTC.

With respect to this clone: Additional DNA sequences in this sample encode the identical CDR3. This chain connects TRBV5-1 to TRBJ1-1; possibly TRBD1 for D (6 bases). The V gene lost 3 bases and the J gene lost 1 base, with 7 bases spanning the gap. The CDR3 has 13 amino acids. Germline values: CDR1 SGHRS, CDR2 YFSETQ. CDR3 protein: CASSYRENTEAFF. CDR3 nucleotides: TGCGCCAGCAGCTACAGGGAGAACACTGAAGCTTTCTTT.

This clone has just one count. This chain joins TRBV9 and TRBJ1-2; no reliable D call. V shed 4 bases and J shed 3 bases, with 13 bases lying between them. There are 14 residues in the CDR3. Germline-derived CDR1 and CDR2 are SGDLS and YYNGEE. The CDR3 sequence is CASSPDTQYYGYTF. CDR3 sequence (DNA): TGTGCCAGCAGCCCCGATACACAATACTATGGCTACACCTTC.

The V and J genes are TRBV6-5 and TRBJ1-3; D gene uncertain. V dropped 7 bases and J dropped 2 bases, with 9 bases sitting between them. The length of the CDR3 is 13 residues. Per germline, CDR1 MNHEY and CDR2 SVGAGI. The chain's CDR3 is CASKPSAGNTIYF. As DNA, the CDR3 is TGTGCCAGCAAGCCTTCGGCTGGAAACACCATATATTTT.

J is TRBJ2-7 and V is TRBV28; the match to TRBD2 covers 15 bases. Trimming cost V 3 bases and J 5 bases; bases outside gene matches: 8. The CDR3 runs to 17 residues. Germline V gene data show CDR1 as MDHEN and CDR2 as SYDVKM. Here the CDR3 DNA reads TGTGCCAGCAGTTTCGGACTAGCGGGGGGGCCAAGGAACGAGCAGTACTTC. It yields the protein CASSFGLAGGPRNEQYF.

The chain employs TRBV29-1 and TRBJ2-3; D gene unclear. The CDR3 consists of 13 residues. Trimming removed 3 bases from V and 0 bases from J, with 7 bases in between. In germline, CDR1 is SQVTM, CDR2 ANQGSEA. In DNA, the CDR3 is TGCAGCGTTGAGGGCCGAAGCACAGATACGCAGTATTTT. Protein product: CSVEGRSTDTQYF.

The rearrangement joins TRBV19 to TRBJ2-6, with D uncertain. With 9 bases removed from V and 2 bases from J, the gap between germline ends came to 8 bases. This CDR3 is 13 amino acids long. Germline lookup yields CDR1 LNHDA and CDR2 SQIVND (reference sequence). The CDR3 here is CASYETGANVLTF. The CDR3 DNA sequence: TGTGCCAGCTATGAGACTGGGGCCAACGTCCTGACTTTC.

The rearrangement joins TRBV30 to TRBJ1-2; weak D call: TRBD1 (5 bases). The V end was cut by 6 bases, the J end by 5 bases, with 19 bases between. There are 14 residues in the CDR3. CDR1 is GTSNPN and CDR2 is SVGIG in the germline V gene (reference sequence). In nucleotides, the CDR3 is TGTGCCTGCAGAGGGGAGGGATTGTGGTATGGCTACACCTTC. It encodes CACRGEGLWYGYTF.

V gene TRBV6-1 combines with J gene TRBJ1-2; the match to TRBD1 covers 9 bases. V lost 2 bases and J lost 4; bases outside the gene matches: 2. CDR1 and CDR2 (germline): MNHNS, SASEGT. This CDR3 is 14 amino acids long. The CDR3 sequence: CASSEPGQGYGYTF. The CDR3, as DNA: TGTGCCAGCAGTGAACCGGGACAGGGCTATGGCTACACCTTC.

Points on this clone: One end of the junction varies from germline; a read error may be responsible. The V call is TRBV7-9, the J call TRBJ2-7; tentative D call: TRBD2 (8 bases). The V gene's germline CDR1 is SEHNR and CDR2 FQNEAQ (reference sequence). The CDR3 totals 15 residues. This CDR3 reads CSSSLAGTEAYEQYF. The DNA for the CDR3 is TGTTCCAGCAGCTTAGCGGGGACAGAAGCCTACGAGCAGTACTTC.

The chain joins TRBV2 to TRBJ1-6, with TRBD1 as a possible D gene (5 bases). V gave up 6 bases and J gave up 10 bases, with 10 bases separating them. This CDR3 comprises 12 residues. Germline values: CDR1 SNHLY, CDR2 FYNNEI. In nucleotides, the CDR3 is TGTGCCAGCAGACCGGGGGGATCACCCCTCCACTTT. Amino acids: CASRPGGSPLHF.

The chain uses TRBV19 and TRBJ2-7; 10 bases line up with TRBD2. The length of the CDR3 is 14 residues. The germline CDR1 and CDR2 sequences are LNHDA and SQIVND (reference sequence). The trim removed 4 bases at V and 6 bases at J, leaving 6 bases unmatched. The CDR3 bases are TGTGCCAGTAGTACAACTAGCGGGGTGACCGAGCAGTACTTC. Translating gives CASSTTSGVTEQYF.

This clone was observed a few times. The chain recombines TRBV7-2 with TRBJ1-2; D possibly corresponds to TRBD1 (6 bases). The CDR3 is made up of 13 amino acids. CDR1 and CDR2 from the germline V gene are SGHTA and FQGNSA. The germline V and J ends were trimmed by 1 base and 3 bases, with 6 bases remaining between them. CDR3 loop: CASSLDRDYGYTF. The CDR3 region has the DNA TGTGCCAGCAGCTTAGACAGGGACTATGGCTACACCTTC.

The rearrangement joins TRBV19 to TRBJ1-2, with TRBD1 matching 8 bases. This CDR3 region has 16 residues. The J segment lost 4 bases and the V segment lost 7 bases, leaving 14 bases of the junction unmatched. The germline V gene encodes CDR1 LNHDA and CDR2 SQIVND (reference sequence). The DNA for the CDR3 is TGTGCCAGTACCCCGGGACAGGACATCCCCCTCTATGGCTACACCTTC. Translated: CASTPGQDIPLYGYTF.